This T cell receptor (beta chain) was recorded in a study of T cells after posttransplantation cyclophosphamide. Study observations and caveats: Blood and skin or GI T cell repertoires showed limited TRB overlap. TRB clonality was highly associated with recipient CMV seropositivity and reactivation. Later blood repertoires were often dominated by clones from the donor CD8+ memory compartment.

The table came from immunoSEQ multiplex PCR; TCRdb's copy has only in-frame clones and leaves some out. The sample lists 23,000 or so clones; approximately 87% were seen once. A marrow graft followed busulfan-fludarabine conditioning, with cyclophosphamide on days +3 and +4. Per germline, CDR1 SGHTA and CDR2 FQGNSA. CDR3 length equals 16 residues. The ends lost 6 bases at V and 7 bases at J; junction bases unmatched: 14. About this clone: Its antigen is not identified.

Here the sequenced sample was PBMCs, taken after allogeneic stem cell transplant with posttransplant cyclophosphamide. This clonotype was sampled from a female patient younger than 45 who received an allogeneic stem cell transplant from an unrelated donor, was CMV-positive, and had no GVHD. The T cells may come from the graft donor. V usage is TRBV7-2 and J usage is TRBJ2-3; TRBD2 matches 9 bases. The chain's CDR3 is CASSFSGGPGGHTQYF. The CDR3 DNA follows: TGTGCCAGCAGTTTTAGCGGGGGCCCCGGGGGGCATACGCAGTATTTT. The full variable domain, with the rest looked up from reference TRBV7-2 and TRBJ2-3, is GAGVSQSPSNKVTEKGKDVELRCDPISGHTALYWYRQSLGQGLEFLIYFQGNSAPDKSGLPSDRFSAERTGGSVSTLTIQRTQQEDSAVYLCASSFSGGPGGHTQYFGPGTRLTVL.